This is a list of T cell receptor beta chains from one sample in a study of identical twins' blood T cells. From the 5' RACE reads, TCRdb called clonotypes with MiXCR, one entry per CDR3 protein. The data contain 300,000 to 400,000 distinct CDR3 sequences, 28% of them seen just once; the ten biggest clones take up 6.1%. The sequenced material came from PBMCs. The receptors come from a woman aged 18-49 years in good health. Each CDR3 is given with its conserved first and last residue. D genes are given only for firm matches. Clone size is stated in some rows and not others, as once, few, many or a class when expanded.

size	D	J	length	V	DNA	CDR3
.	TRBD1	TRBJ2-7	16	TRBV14	TGTGCCAGCAGCCAAGGATACAGGGGCAGGTCTTACGAGCAGTACTTC	CASSQGYRGRSYEQYF
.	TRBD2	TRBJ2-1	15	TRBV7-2	TGTGCCAGCAGCCTAACTAGCGCGGCATACAATGAGCAGTTCTTC	CASSLTSAAYNEQFF
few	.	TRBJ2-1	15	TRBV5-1	TGCGCCAGCAGCTCCGGGACCCAGATATACAATGAGCAGTTCTTC	CASSSGTQIYNEQFF
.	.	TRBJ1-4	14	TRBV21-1	TGTGCCAGCAGCAAAGTTCGCTCACCGGAAAAACTGTTTTTT	CASSKVRSPEKLFF
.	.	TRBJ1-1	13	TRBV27	TGTGCCAGCAGTTTTTCGGTCGGCACTGAAGCTTTCTTT	CASSFSVGTEAFF
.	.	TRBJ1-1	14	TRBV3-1	TGTGCCAGCAGCCAAGCTTCGGGCAGGACTGAAGCTTTCTTT	CASSQASGRTEAFF
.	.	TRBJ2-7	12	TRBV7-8	TGTGCCAGCAGCACCTCCTTCTACGAGCATTACTTC	CASSTSFYEHYF
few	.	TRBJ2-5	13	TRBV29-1	TGCAGCGTTGAAGATAGCATCGTGGAGACCCAGTACTTC	CSVEDSIVETQYF
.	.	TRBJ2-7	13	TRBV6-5	TGTGCCAGCAGTAACCAACACCACTACGAGCAGTACTTC	CASSNQHHYEQYF
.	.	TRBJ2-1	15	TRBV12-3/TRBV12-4	TGTGCCAGCAGTTTAAGGACCGGCAGGGTAAATGAGCAGTTGTTC	CASSLRTGRVNEQLF
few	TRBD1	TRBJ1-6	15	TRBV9	TGTGCCTCCAGGACAGGGAGCTCCTATAATTCACCCCTCCACTTT	CASRTGSSYNSPLHF
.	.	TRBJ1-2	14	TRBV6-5	TGTGCCAGCAGTTATGGGGGGCCTTACTATGGCTACACCTTC	CASSYGGPYYGYTF
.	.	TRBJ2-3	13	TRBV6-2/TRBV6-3	TGTGCCAGCCGATCGAGCCCAACAGATACGCAGTATTTT	CASRSSPTDTQYF
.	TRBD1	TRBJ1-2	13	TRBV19	TGTGCCAGTAACCTAGGACAGGGAGGTGGCTACACCTTC	CASNLGQGGGYTF
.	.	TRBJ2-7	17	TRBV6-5	TGTGCCAGCACCAAAACCCGAACCCCAGGGGCGACCTACGAGCAGTACTTC	CASTKTRTPGATYEQYF
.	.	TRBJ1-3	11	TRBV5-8	TGTGCCAGCGGATGGGGGGACACCATATATTTT	CASGWGDTIYF
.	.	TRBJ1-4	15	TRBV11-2	TGTGCCAGCAGCTTAGAGTTTGAAGGGAATGAAAAACTGTTTTTT	CASSLEFEGNEKLFF
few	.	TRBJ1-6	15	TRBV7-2	TGTGCCAGCAGCTTTAAGGGCTCCTATAATTCACCCCTCCACTTT	CASSFKGSYNSPLHF
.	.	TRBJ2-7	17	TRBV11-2	TGTGCCAGCAGCTTCTCCAGGTATTCCGGCGCCTCCTACGAGCAGTACTTC	CASSFSRYSGASYEQYF
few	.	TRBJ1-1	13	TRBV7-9	TGTGCCAGCAGTCCTCCCTTCCGGACTGAAGCTTTCTTT	CASSPPFRTEAFF
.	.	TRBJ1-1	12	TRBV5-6	TGTGCCAGCAGCTTGTTCCGGTCTGAAGCTTTCTTT	CASSLFRSEAFF
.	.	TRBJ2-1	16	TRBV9	TGTGCCAGCAGCGTAGCGGGCTTTGGGGGAGTTTATGAGCAGTTCTTC	CASSVAGFGGVYEQFF
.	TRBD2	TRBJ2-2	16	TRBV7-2	TGTGCCAGCAGCTTAGAGAGCGGGAGAACTCCCGGGGAGCTGTTTTTT	CASSLESGRTPGELFF
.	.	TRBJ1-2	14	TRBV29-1	TGCAGCGTTCTGCAGGCACAAGGGGACTATGGCTACACCTTC	CSVLQAQGDYGYTF
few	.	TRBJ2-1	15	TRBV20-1	TGCAGTGCTAGTGACGATCCCTCCCTCTACAATGAGCAGTTCTTC	CSASDDPSLYNEQFF
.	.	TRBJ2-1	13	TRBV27	TGTGCCAGCAGTTCCGCACCCTACAATGAGCAGTTCTTC	CASSSAPYNEQFF
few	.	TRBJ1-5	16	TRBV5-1	TGCGCCAGCAGCCTGACGGGAGGTGGCGGCAATCAGCCCCAGCATTTT	CASSLTGGGGNQPQHF